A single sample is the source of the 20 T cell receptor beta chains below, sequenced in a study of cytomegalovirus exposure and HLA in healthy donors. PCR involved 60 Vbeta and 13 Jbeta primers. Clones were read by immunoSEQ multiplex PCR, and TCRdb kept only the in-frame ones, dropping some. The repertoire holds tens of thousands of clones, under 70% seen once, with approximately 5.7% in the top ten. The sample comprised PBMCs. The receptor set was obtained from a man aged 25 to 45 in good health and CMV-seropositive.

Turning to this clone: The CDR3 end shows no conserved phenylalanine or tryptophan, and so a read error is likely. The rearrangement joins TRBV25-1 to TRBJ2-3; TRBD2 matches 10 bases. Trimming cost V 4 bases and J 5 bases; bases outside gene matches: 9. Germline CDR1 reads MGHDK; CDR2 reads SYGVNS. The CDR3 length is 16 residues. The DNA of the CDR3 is TGTGCCAGCAGTGCCCCCAGCGGGAGGGCCGGAGATACGCAGTATCTT. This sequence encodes CASSAPSGRAGDTQYL.

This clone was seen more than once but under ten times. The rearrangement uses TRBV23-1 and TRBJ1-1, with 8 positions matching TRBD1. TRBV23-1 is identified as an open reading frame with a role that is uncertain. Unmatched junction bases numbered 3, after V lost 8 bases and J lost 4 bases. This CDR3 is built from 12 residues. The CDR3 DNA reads TGCGCCAGCCAGGGGGCGTTCACTGAAGCTTTCTTT. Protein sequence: CASQGAFTEAFF.

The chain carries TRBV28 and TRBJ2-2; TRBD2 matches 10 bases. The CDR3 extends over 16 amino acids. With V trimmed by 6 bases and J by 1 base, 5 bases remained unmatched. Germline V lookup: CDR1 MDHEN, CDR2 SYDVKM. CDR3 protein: CASSPLAGGNTGELFF. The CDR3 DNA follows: TGTGCCAGCAGCCCCTTAGCGGGGGGGAACACCGGGGAGCTGTTTTTT.

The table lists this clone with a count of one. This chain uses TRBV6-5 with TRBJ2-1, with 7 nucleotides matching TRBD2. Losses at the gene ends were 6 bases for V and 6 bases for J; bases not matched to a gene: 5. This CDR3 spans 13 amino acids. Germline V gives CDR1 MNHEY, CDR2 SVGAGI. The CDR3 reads CASSSPGGNEQFF. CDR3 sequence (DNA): TGTGCCAGCAGCTCTCCGGGGGGCAATGAGCAGTTCTTC.

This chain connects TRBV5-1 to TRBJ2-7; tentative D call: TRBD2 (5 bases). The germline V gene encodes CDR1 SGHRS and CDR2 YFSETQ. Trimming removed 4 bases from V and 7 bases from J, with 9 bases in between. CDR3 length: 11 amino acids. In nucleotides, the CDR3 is TGCGCCAGCAGCGGATGGGAGGAGCAGTACTTC. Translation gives CASSGWEEQYF.

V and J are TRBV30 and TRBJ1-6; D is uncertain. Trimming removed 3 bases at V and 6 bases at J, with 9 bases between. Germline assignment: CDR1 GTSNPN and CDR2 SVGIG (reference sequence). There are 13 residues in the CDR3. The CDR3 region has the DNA TGTGCCTGGAGACTGTCAAGTAATTCACCCCTCCACTTT. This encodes CAWRLSSNSPLHF.

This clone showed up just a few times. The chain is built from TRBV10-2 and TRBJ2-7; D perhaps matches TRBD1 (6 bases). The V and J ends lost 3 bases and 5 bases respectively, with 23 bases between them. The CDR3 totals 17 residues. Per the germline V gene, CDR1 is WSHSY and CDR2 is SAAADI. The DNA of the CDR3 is TGCGCCAGCAGTGAACCCTTCCGGGACATTGTCCAGGACGAGCAGTACTTC. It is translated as CASSEPFRDIVQDEQYF.

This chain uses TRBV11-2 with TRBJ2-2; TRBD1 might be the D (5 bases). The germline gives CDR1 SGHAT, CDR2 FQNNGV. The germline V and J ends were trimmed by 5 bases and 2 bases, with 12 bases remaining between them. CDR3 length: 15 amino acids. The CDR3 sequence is CASSLLQGNTGELFF. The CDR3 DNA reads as TGTGCCAGCAGCCTCCTCCAGGGAAACACCGGGGAGCTGTTTTTT.

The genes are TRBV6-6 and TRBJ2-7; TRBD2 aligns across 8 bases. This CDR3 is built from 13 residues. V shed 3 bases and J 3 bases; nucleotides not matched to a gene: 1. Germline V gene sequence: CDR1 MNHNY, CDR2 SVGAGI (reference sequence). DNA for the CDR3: TGTGCCAGCAGTTATGCGGGAGGCTACGAGCAGTACTTC. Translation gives CASSYAGGYEQYF.

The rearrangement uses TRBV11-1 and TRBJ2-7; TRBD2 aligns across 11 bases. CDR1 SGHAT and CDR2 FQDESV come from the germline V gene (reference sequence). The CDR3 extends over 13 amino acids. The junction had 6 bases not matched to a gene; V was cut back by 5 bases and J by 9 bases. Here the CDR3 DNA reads TGTGCCAGCAGCCAGGGACTAGCGGTCGGGCAGTACTTC. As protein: CASSQGLAVGQYF.

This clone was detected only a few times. This CDR3 is CASSLAHSGRANIQYF. CDR3 bases: TGTGCCAGCAGCTTAGCCCATAGCGGGAGGGCCAACATTCAGTACTTC. The genes are TRBV7-9 and TRBJ2-4, with 11 bases lining up with TRBD2. The V gene's germline CDR1 is SEHNR and CDR2 FQNEAQ (reference sequence). The junction had 5 bases not matched to a gene; V was cut back by 0 bases and J by 7 bases. This CDR3 has 16 residues.

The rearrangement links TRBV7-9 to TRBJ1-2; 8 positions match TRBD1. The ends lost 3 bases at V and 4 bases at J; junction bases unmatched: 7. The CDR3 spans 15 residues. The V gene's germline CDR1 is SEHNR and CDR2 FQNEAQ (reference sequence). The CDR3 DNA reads TGTGCCAGCAGCTTTACTTTAGGACAGGGCTATGGCTACACCTTC. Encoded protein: CASSFTLGQGYGYTF.

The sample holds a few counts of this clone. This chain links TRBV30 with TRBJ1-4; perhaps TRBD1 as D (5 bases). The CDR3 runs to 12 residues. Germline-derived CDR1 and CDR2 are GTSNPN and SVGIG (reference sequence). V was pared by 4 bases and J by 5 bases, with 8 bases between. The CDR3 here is CAWKGLNEKLFF. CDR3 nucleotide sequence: TGTGCCTGGAAGGGGCTCAATGAAAAACTGTTTTTT.

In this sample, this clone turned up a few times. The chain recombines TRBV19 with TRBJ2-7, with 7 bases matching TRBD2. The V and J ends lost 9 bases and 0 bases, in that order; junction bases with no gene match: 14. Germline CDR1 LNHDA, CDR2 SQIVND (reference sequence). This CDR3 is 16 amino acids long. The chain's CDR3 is CASSLRAGPGSYEQYF. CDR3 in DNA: TGTGCCAGCTCACTTAGAGCGGGACCCGGCTCCTACGAGCAGTACTTC.

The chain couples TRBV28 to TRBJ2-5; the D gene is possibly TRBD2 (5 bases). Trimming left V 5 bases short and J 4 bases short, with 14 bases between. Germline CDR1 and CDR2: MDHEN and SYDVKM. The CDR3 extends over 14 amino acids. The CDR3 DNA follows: TGTGCCAGCAGTAAATTGAGGGAACCAGAGACCCAGTACTTC. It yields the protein CASSKLREPETQYF.

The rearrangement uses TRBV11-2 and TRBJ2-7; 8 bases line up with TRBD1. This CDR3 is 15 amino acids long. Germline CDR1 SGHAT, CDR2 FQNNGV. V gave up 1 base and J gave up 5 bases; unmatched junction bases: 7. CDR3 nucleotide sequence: TGTGCCAGCAGCTTAGTCCGGGACAGGCCCCACGAGCAGTACTTC. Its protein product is CASSLVRDRPHEQYF.

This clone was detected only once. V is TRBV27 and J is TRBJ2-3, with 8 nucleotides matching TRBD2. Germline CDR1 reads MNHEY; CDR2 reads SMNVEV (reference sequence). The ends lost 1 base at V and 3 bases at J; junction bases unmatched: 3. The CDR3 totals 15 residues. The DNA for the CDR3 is TGTGCCAGCAGTTTATTCGGGGGGGAGACAGATACGCAGTATTTT. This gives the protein CASSLFGGETDTQYF.

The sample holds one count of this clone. The chain's CDR3 is CASSLNTDTQYF. The DNA for the CDR3 is TGTGCCAGCAGTCTAAACACAGATACGCAGTATTTT. The genes are TRBV28 and TRBJ2-3, with D unresolved. Germline CDR1 is MDHEN and CDR2 is SYDVKM. V gave up 5 bases and J gave up 2 bases, with 5 bases separating them. CDR3 length: 12 residues.

The chain's CDR3 is CASSLLRPQTGNSTDTQYF. The DNA for the CDR3 is TGTGCCAGCAGTTTATTGCGGCCGCAGACAGGGAATAGCACAGATACGCAGTATTTT. This chain joins TRBV27 and TRBJ2-3; 7 bases match TRBD1. Unmatched junction bases numbered 13, after V lost 1 base and J lost 0 bases. The CDR3 runs to 19 residues. CDR1 is MNHEY and CDR2 is SMNVEV in the germline V gene (reference sequence).

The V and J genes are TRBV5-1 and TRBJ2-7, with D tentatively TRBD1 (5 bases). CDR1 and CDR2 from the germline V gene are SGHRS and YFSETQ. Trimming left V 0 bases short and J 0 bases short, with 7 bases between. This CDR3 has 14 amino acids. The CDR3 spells CASSLGGPSYEQYF. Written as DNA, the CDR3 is TGCGCCAGCAGCTTGGGGGGCCCCTCCTACGAGCAGTACTTC.